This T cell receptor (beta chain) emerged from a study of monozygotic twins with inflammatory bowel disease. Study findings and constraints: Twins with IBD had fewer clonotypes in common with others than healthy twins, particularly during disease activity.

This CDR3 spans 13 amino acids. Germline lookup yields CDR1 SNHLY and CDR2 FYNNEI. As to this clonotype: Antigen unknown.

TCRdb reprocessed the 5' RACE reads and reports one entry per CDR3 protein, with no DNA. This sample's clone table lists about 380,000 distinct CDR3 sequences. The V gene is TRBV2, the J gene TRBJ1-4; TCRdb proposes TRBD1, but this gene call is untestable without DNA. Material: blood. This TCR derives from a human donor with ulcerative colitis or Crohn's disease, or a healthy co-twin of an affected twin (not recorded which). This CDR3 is CACRWDRAEKLFF. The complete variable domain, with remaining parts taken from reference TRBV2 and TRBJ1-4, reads EPEVTQTPSHQVTQMGQEVILRCVPISNHLYFYWYRQILGQKVEFLVSFYNNEISEKSEIFDDQFSVERPDGSNFTLKIRSTKLEDSAMYFCACRWDRAEKLFFGSGTQLSVL.